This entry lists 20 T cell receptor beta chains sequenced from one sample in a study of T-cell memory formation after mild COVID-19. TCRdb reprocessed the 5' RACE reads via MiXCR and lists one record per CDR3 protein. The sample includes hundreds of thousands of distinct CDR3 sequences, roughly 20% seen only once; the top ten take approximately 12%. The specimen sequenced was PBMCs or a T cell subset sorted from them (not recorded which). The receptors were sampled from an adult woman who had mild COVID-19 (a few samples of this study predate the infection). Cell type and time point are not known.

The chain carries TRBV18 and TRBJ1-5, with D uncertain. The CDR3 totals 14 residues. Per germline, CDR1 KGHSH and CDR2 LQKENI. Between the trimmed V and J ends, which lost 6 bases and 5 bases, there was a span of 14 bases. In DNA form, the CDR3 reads TGTGCCAGCTCCTACGGCACCCCCGATCAGCCCCAGCATTTT. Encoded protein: CASSYGTPDQPQHF.

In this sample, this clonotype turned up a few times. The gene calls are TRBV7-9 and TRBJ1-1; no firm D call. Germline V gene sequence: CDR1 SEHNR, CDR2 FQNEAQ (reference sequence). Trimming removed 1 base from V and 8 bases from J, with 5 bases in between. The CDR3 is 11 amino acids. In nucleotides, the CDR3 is TGTGCCAGCAGCTTAGGAATGGAAGCTTTCTTT. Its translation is CASSLGMEAFF.

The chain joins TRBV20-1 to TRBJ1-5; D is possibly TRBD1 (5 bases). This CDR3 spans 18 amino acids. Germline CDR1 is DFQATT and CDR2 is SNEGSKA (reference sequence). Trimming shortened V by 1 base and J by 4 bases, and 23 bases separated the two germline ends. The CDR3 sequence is CSARAFPGTSWGNQPQHF. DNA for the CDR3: TGCAGTGCTAGAGCCTTCCCTGGGACTTCCTGGGGGAATCAGCCCCAGCATTTT.

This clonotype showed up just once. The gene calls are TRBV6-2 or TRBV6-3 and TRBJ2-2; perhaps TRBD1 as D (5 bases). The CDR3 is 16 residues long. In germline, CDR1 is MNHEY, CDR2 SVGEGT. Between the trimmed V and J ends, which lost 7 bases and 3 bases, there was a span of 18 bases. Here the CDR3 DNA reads TGTGCCAGCACTCGGGCCATTTTAGGGGACACCGGGGAGCTGTTTTTT. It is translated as CASTRAILGDTGELFF.

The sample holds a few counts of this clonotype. The CDR3 spells CASSQRAVLNTEAFF. Here the CDR3 DNA reads TGCGCCAGCAGTCAAAGGGCAGTTTTGAACACTGAAGCTTTCTTT. This chain uses TRBV23-1 with TRBJ1-1, with D hard to call. TRBV23-1 is reported as an ORF; its role is uncertain. The CDR3 is made up of 15 amino acids. The ends were cut back, 2 bases at V and 0 bases at J, with 10 bases in the middle.

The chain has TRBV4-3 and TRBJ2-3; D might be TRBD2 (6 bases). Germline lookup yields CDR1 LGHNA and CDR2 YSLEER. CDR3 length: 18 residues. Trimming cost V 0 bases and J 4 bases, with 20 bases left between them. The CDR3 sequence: CASSQDLGIAAWADTQYF. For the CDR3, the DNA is TGCGCCAGCAGCCAAGATCTCGGGATAGCGGCCTGGGCAGATACGCAGTATTTT.

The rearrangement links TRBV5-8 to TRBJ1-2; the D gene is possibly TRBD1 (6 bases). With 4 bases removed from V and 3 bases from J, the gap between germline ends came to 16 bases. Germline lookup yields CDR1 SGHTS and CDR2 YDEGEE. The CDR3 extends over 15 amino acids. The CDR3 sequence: CASSPAGGADYGYTF. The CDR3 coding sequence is TGTGCCAGCAGCCCGGCGGGGGGGGCGGACTATGGCTACACCTTC.

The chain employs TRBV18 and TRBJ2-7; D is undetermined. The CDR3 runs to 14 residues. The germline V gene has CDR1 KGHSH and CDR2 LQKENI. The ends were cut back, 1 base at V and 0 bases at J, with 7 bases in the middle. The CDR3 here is CASSPQKNSYEQYF. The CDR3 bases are TGTGCCAGCTCACCACAAAAAAACTCCTACGAGCAGTACTTC.

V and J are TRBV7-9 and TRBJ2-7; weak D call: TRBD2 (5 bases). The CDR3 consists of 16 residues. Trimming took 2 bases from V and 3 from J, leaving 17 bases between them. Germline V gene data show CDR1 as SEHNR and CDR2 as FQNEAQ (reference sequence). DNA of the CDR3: TGTGCCAGCAGCTTACAGTCGACGGGATCACACTACGAGCAGTACTTC. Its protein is CASSLQSTGSHYEQYF.

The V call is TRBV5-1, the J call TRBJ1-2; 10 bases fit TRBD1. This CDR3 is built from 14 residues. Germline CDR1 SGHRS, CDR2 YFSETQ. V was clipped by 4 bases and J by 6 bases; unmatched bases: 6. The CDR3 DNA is TGCGCCAGCAGCCCGCCCGGGACAGGGGATGGCTACACCTTC. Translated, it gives CASSPPGTGDGYTF. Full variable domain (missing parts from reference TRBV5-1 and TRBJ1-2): KAGVTQTPRYLIKTRGQQVTLSCSPISGHRSVSWYQQTPGQGLQFLFEYFSETQRNKGNFPGRFSGRQFSNSRSEMNVSTLELGDSALYLCASSPPGTGDGYTFGSGTRLTVV.

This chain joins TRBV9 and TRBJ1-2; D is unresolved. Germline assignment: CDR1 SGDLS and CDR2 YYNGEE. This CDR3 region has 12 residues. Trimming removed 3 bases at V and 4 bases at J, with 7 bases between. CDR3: CASSANSYGYTF. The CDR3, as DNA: TGTGCCAGCAGCGCTAACAGCTATGGCTACACCTTC.

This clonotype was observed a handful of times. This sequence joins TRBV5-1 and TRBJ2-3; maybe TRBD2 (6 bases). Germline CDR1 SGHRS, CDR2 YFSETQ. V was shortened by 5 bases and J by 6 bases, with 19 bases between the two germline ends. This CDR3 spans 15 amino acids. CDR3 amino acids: CASRGFSGPPDTQYF. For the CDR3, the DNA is TGCGCCAGCAGGGGATTTAGCGGTCCCCCTGATACGCAGTATTTT. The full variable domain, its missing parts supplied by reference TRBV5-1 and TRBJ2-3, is KAGVTQTPRYLIKTRGQQVTLSCSPISGHRSVSWYQQTPGQGLQFLFEYFSETQRNKGNFPGRFSGRQFSNSRSEMNVSTLELGDSALYLCASRGFSGPPDTQYFGPGTRLTVL.

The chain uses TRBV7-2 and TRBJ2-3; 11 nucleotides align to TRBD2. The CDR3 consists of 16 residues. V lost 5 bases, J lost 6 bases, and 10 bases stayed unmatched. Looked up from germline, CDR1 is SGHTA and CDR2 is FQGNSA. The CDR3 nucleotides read TGTGCCAGCAGCCCAGTAGCGGGAGGGCCAAGGGATACGCAGTATTTT. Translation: CASSPVAGGPRDTQYF.

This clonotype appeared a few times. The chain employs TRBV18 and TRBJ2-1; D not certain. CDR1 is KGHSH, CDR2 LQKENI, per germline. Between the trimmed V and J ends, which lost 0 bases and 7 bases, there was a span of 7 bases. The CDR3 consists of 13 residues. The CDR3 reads CASSPPGSNEQFF. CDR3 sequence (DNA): TGTGCCAGCTCACCACCGGGCAGTAATGAGCAGTTCTTC. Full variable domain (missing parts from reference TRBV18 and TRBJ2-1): NAGVMQNPRHLVRRRGQEARLRCSPMKGHSHVYWYRQLPEEGLKFMVYLQKENIIDESGMPKERFSAEFPKEGPSILRIQQVVRGDSAAYFCASSPPGSNEQFFGPGTRLTVL.

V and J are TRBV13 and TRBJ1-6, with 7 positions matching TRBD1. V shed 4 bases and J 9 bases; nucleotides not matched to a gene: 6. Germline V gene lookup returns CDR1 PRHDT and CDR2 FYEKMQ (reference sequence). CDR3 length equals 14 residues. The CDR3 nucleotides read TGTGCCAGCAGCTCCCGGACAGGCGTTTCACCCCTCCACTTT. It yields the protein CASSSRTGVSPLHF.

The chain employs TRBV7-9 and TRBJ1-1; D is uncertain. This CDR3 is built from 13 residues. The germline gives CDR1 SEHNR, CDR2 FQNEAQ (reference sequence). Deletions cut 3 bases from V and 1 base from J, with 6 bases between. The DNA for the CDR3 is TGTGCCAGCAGCTTCGACCCGAACACTGAAGCTTTCTTT. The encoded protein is CASSFDPNTEAFF.

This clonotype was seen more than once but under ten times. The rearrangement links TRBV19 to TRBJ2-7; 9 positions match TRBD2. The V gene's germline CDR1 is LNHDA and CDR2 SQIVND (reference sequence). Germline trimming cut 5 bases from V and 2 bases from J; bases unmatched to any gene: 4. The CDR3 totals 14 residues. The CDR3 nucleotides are TGTGCCAGTAGTCGGACTAGCGTTACCTACGAGCAGTACTTC. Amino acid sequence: CASSRTSVTYEQYF.

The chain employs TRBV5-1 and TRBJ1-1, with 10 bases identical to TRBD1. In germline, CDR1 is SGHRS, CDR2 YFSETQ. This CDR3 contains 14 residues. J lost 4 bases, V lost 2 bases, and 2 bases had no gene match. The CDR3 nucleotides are TGCGCCAGCAGCTTACGGACAGGGGGCACTGAAGCTTTCTTT. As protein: CASSLRTGGTEAFF.

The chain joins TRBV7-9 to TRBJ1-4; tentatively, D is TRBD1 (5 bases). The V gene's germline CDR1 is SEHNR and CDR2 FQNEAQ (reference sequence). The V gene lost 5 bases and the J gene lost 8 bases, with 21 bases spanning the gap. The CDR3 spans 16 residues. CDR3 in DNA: TGTGCCAGCAGCCTACCGGTGGGGGAGAGGGAAGAAAAACTGTTTTTT. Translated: CASSLPVGEREEKLFF.

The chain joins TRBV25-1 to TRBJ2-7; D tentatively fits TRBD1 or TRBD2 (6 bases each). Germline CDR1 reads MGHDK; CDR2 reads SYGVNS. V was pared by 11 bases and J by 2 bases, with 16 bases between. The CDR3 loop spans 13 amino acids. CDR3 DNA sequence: TGTGCCGCGAGGAAGGGGGAGGCCTACGAGCAGTACTTC. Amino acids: CAARKGEAYEQYF.